The rows below give T cell receptor beta chains drawn from one sample of a study of beta chain features in type 1 diabetes. Sequencing used immunoSEQ multiplex PCR; TCRdb keeps in-frame clones, though not all of them. The data hold 250,000 to 350,000 clones, with around 13% observed a single time. The sequenced sample was central memory CD4+ T cells from blood. These receptors came from a man in his thirties or forties in good health. Both conserved end residues are part of each CDR3. A D gene is named only where the DNA matches it firmly. Not all rows give a size; the values are once, few, many and, for expanded clones, a class.

abundance,v_gene,j_gene,d_gene,CDR3aa,CDR3nt
NA,TRBV7-9,TRBJ1-2,NA,CASSFQSWDGYTF,TGTGCCAGCAGCTTCCAGTCGTGGGATGGCTACACCTTC
many,TRBV9,TRBJ2-1,NA,CASSRDSYNEQFF,TGTGCCAGCAGCAGGGACTCCTACAATGAGCAGTTCTTC
NA,TRBV27,TRBJ2-1,TRBD2,CASSFGLAGLNNEQFF,TGTGCCAGCAGTTTCGGACTAGCGGGCCTCAACAATGAGCAGTTCTTC
NA,TRBV10-3,TRBJ2-5,TRBD2,CAISESRGSGRDQETQYF,TGTGCCATCAGTGAGTCCCGAGGGAGCGGGAGAGACCAAGAGACCCAGTACTTC
NA,TRBV7-9,TRBJ2-2,NA,CASSLRWAGELFF,TGTGCCAGCAGCCTCCGGTGGGCCGGGGAGCTGTTTTTT
NA,TRBV5-6,TRBJ2-1,NA,CASSPVRAYNEQFF,TGTGCCAGCAGTCCAGTGAGGGCCTACAATGAGCAGTTCTTC
many,TRBV7-2,TRBJ2-5,NA,CASSLAQTRQETQYF,TGTGCCAGCAGCTTAGCGCAGACTCGCCAAGAGACCCAGTACTTC
few,TRBV7-2,TRBJ2-1,NA,CASHSRGRNEQFF,TGTGCCAGCCACTCTAGGGGCCGGAATGAGCAGTTCTTC
NA,TRBV5-6,TRBJ1-1,NA,CASSPSIRGTEAFF,TGTGCCAGCAGTCCTTCCATACGGGGCACTGAAGCTTTCTTT
NA,TRBV30,TRBJ1-5,NA,CAWNVRWGQPQHF,TGTGCCTGGAATGTGAGGTGGGGTCAGCCCCAGCATTTT
many,TRBV18,TRBJ2-6,NA,CASSPGSGGANVLTF,TGTGCCAGCTCACCGGGCTCGGGTGGGGCCAACGTCCTGACTTTC
few,TRBV5-5,TRBJ1-4,NA,CASSLRLGQGEKLFF,TGTGCCAGCAGCTTGAGGTTGGGGCAAGGGGAAAAACTGTTTTTT
NA,TRBV7-2,TRBJ2-2,NA,CASSYIRGSGELFF,TGTGCCAGCAGCTACATCAGGGGATCCGGGGAGCTGTTTTTT
NA,TRBV7-7,TRBJ2-1,NA,CASSLGRRDEQFF,TGTGCTAGCAGCTTAGGCCGCAGGGATGAGCAGTTCTTC
few,TRBV2,TRBJ1-1,TRBD1,CASRRMRTGAGGNTEAFF,TGTGCCAGCAGGCGAATGAGGACAGGCGCGGGTGGGAACACTGAAGCTTTCTTT
many,TRBV7-9,TRBJ1-1,NA,CASSKGEGTEAFF,TGTGCCAGCAGCAAGGGTGAAGGAACTGAAGCTTTCTTT
few,TRBV2,TRBJ2-1,TRBD1,CAVRQGALAYNEQFF,TGTGCCGTACGACAGGGGGCTTTGGCCTACAATGAGCAGTTCTTC
few,TRBV4-2,TRBJ1-2,NA,CASSPVRGTSGYTF,TGTGCCAGCAGCCCGGTAAGGGGTACGAGTGGCTACACCTTC
few,TRBV11-2,TRBJ2-3,TRBD2,CASSGLAGGTDTQYF,TGTGCCAGCAGCGGACTAGCGGGGGGCACAGATACGCAGTATTTT
NA,TRBV15,TRBJ1-4,NA,CATSRDSGAAEKLFF,TGTGCCACCAGCAGAGATTCGGGGGCGGCGGAAAAACTGTTTTTT
NA,TRBV18,TRBJ1-2,TRBD1,CASSHLDRGKDGYTF,TGTGCCAGCTCACACTTGGACAGGGGAAAGGATGGCTACACCTTC
NA,TRBV7-6,TRBJ1-4,NA,CASSSPAGRLFF,TGTGCCAGCAGCTCCCCGGCGGGCCGACTGTTTTTT
NA,TRBV5-1,TRBJ2-1,TRBD1,CASSQSGTAYNEQFF,TGCGCCAGCAGCCAGTCCGGGACAGCATACAATGAGCAGTTCTTC
NA,TRBV7-2,TRBJ1-5,NA,CASSGHRDQPQHF,TGTGCCAGCAGCGGACACAGGGATCAGCCCCAGCATTTT
many,TRBV10-3,TRBJ1-2,TRBD1,CAITQDRDSYGYTF,TGTGCCATCACCCAAGACCGGGACAGCTATGGCTACACCTTC
once,TRBV7-3,TRBJ2-3,TRBD2,CASSLGVAGHTQYF,TGTGCCAGCAGCCTCGGGGTAGCGGGACATACGCAGTATTTT
few,TRBV7-2,TRBJ1-5,TRBD1,CASSPRQGRQPQHF,TGTGCCAGCAGCCCCCGACAGGGGCGGCAGCCCCAGCATTTT
NA,TRBV6-1,TRBJ2-3,TRBD1,CASRTGTGYRDTQYF,TGTGCCAGCAGGACCGGGACAGGGTACCGAGATACGCAGTATTTT
few,TRBV5-1,TRBJ1-2,NA,CASSPGEANYGYTF,TGCGCCAGCAGCCCCGGGGAGGCTAACTATGGCTACACCTTC
few,TRBV29-1,TRBJ1-5,NA,CSVEEQENQPQHF,TGCAGCGTTGAAGAACAAGAAAATCAGCCCCAGCATTTT
few,TRBV23-1,TRBJ2-7,NA,CASSRSWPAYEQYF,TGCGCCAGCAGCCGAAGTTGGCCCGCCTACGAGCAGTACTTC
NA,TRBV6-1,TRBJ1-1,NA,CASSEEGRKAFF,TGTGCCAGCAGTGAAGAGGGGCGTAAAGCTTTCTTT
many,TRBV5-1,TRBJ2-1,NA,CASSLSHSNEQFF,TGCGCCAGCAGCTTGTCGCACAGCAATGAGCAGTTCTTC
few,TRBV7-6,TRBJ2-2,TRBD2,CASSLFAGGPGTGELFF,TGTGCCAGCAGCTTGTTTGCGGGGGGGCCGGGCACCGGGGAGCTGTTTTTT
NA,TRBV18,TRBJ2-2,NA,CASSPYSPGNTGELFF,TGTGCCAGCTCACCATACAGCCCGGGGAACACCGGGGAGCTGTTTTTT
NA,TRBV5-1,TRBJ2-7,TRBD1,CASSPLPGQGAREQYF,TGCGCCAGCAGCCCACTTCCGGGACAGGGGGCGCGTGAGCAGTACTTC
few,TRBV28,TRBJ2-2,TRBD2,CASRAGLAGTGELFF,TGTGCCAGCAGAGCCGGACTAGCGGGAACCGGGGAGCTGTTTTTT
NA,TRBV9,TRBJ2-2,TRBD2,CASSVSGRGPGELFF,TGTGCCAGCAGTGTAAGCGGGAGGGGTCCCGGGGAGCTGTTTTTT
few,TRBV6-5,TRBJ2-6,NA,CASSGTHSGANVLTF,TGTGCCAGCAGTGGGACCCACTCTGGGGCCAACGTCCTGACTTTC
few,TRBV11-3,TRBJ2-3,NA,CASSDTKQRPRTDTQYF,TGTGCCAGCAGCGATACCAAACAGAGGCCGCGCACAGATACGCAGTATTTT
NA,TRBV6-1,TRBJ2-3,NA,CASRGKEGGTDTQYF,TGTGCCAGCCGGGGGAAGGAGGGCGGCACAGATACGCAGTATTTT